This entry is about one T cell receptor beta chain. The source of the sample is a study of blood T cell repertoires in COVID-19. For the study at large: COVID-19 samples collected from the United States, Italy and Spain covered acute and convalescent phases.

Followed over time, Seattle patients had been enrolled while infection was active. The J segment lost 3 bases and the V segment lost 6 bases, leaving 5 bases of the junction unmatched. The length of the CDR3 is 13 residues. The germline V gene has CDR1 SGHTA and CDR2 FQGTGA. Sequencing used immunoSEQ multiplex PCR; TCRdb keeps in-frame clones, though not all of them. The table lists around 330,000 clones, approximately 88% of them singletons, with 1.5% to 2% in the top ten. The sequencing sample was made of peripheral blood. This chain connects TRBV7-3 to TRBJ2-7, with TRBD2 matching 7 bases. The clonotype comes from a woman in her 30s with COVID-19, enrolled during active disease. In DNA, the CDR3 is TGTGCCAGCAGTTCTGGCGGGGGCTACGAGCAGTACTTC. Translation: CASSSGGGYEQYF.